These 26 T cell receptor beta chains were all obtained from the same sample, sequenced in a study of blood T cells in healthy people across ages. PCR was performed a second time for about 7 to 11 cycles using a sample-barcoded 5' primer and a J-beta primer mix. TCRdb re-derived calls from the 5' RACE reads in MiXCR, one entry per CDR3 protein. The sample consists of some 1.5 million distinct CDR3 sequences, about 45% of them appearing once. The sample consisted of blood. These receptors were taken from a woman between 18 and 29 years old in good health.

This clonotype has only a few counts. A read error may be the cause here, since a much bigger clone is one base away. This CDR3 is CATSLGDRDDNEQFF. The CDR3 DNA follows: TGTGCCACCAGTTTGGGCGACCGAGATGACAATGAGCAGTTCTTC. J is TRBJ2-1 and V is TRBV24-1, with D uncertain. This CDR3 region has 15 residues. CDR1 is KGHDR, CDR2 SFDVKD, per germline. V lost 6 bases and J lost 5, with 16 bases in between.

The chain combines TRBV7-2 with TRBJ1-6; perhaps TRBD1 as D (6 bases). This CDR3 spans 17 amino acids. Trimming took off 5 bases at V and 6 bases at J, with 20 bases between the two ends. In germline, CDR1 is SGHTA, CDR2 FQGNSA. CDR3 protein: CASSHFEGVWCNSPLHF. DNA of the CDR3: TGTGCCAGCAGCCATTTTGAGGGGGTCTGGTGTAATTCACCCCTCCACTTT.

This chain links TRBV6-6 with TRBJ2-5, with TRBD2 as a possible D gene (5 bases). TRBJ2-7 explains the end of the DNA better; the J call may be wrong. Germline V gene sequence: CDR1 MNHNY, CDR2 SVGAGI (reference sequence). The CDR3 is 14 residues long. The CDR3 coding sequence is TGTGCCAGCAGTTACGACTACTTGGGCCGCGAGCAGTACTTC. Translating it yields CASSYDYLGREQYF.

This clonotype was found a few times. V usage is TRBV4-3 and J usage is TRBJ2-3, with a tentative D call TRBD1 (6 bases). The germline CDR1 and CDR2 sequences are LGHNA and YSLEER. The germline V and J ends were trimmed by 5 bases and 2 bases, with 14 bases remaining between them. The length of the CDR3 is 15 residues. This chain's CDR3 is CASSDLQGPTDTQYF. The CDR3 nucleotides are TGCGCCAGCAGCGACCTACAGGGTCCCACAGATACGCAGTATTTT.

CDR3 sequence (DNA): TGCGCCAGCAGCCAAGATTTTGGTTACGAGCAGTACTTC. This gives the protein CASSQDFGYEQYF. The chain is built from TRBV4-3 and TRBJ2-4; D is undetermined. The end of the DNA is better explained by TRBJ2-7, so the J call may be wrong. This CDR3 spans 13 amino acids. The germline V gene has CDR1 LGHNA and CDR2 YSLEER.

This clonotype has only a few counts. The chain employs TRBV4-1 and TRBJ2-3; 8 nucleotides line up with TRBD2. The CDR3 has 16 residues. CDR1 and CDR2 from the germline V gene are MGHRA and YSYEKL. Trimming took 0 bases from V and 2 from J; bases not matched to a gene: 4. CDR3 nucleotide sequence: TGCGCCAGCAGCCAAGATGACGGGGGGGACACAGATACGCAGTATTTT. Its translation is CASSQDDGGDTDTQYF.

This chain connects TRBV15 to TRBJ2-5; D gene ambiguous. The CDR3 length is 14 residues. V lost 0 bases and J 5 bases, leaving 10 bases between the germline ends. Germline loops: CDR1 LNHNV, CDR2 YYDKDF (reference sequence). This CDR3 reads CATSRDLSWETQYF. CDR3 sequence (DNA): TGTGCCACCAGCAGAGATTTAAGTTGGGAGACCCAGTACTTC.

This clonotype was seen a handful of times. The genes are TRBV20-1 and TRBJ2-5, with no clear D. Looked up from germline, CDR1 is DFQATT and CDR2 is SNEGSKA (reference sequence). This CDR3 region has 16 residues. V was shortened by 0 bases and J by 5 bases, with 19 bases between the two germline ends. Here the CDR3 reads CSARDALIWVGETQYF. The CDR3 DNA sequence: TGCAGTGCTAGAGATGCCTTAATTTGGGTAGGGGAGACCCAGTACTTC.

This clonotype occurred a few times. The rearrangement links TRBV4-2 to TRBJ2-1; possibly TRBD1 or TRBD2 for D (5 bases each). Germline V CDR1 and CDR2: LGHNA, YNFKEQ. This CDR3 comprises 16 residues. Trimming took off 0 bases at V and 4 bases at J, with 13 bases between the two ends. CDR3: CASSQEKGTPYNEQFF. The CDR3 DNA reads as TGTGCCAGCAGCCAAGAAAAAGGGACCCCGTACAATGAGCAGTTCTTC.

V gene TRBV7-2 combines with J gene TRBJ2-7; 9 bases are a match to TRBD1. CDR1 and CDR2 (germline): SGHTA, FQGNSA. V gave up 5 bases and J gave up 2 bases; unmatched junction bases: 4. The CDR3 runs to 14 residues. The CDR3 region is CASSRDRAAYEQYF. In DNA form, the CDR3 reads TGTGCCAGCAGCCGGGACAGGGCTGCCTACGAGCAGTACTTC. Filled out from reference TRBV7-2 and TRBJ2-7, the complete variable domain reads GAGVSQSPSNKVTEKGKDVELRCDPISGHTALYWYRQSLGQGLEFLIYFQGNSAPDKSGLPSDRFSAERTGGSVSTLTIQRTQQEDSAVYLCASSRDRAAYEQYFGPGTRLTVT.

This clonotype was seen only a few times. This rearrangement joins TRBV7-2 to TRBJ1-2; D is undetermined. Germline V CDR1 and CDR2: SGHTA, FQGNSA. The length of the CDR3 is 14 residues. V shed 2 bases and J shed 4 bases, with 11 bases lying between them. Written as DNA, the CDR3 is TGTGCCAGCAGCTTAAGTAGAGACCGCTATGGCTACACCTTC. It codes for CASSLSRDRYGYTF.

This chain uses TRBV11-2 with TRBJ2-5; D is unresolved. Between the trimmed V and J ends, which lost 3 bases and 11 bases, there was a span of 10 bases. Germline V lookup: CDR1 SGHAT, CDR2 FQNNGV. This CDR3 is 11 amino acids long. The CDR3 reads CASSFIFEQYF. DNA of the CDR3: TGTGCCAGCAGCTTTATTTTTGAGCAGTACTTC.

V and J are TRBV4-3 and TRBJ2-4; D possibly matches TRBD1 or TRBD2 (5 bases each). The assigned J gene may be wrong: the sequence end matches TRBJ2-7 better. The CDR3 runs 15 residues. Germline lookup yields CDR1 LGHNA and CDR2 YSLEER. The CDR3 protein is CASSQVTGALNEQYF. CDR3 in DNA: TGCGCCAGCAGCCAAGTAACCGGGGCGCTCAACGAGCAGTACTTC.

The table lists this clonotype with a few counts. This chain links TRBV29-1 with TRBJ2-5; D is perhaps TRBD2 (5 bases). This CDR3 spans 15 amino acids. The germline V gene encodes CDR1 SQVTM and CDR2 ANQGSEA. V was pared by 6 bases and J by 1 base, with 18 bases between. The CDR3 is CSVPSWLDSQETQYF. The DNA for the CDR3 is TGCAGCGTACCCTCTTGGTTGGACTCCCAAGAGACCCAGTACTTC.

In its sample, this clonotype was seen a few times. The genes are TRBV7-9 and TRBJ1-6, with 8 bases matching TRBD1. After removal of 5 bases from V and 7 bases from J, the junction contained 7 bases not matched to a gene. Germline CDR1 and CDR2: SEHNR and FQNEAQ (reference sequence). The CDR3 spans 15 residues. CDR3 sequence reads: CASSAQGASNSPLHF. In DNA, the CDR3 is TGTGCCAGCAGCGCCCAGGGGGCATCGAATTCACCCCTCCACTTT.

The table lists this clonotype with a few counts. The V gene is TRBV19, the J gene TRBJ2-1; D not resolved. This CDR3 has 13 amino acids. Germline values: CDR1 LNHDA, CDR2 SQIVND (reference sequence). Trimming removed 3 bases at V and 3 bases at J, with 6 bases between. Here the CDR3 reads CASSMDFYNEQFF. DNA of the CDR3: TGTGCCAGTAGTATGGATTTCTACAATGAGCAGTTCTTC.

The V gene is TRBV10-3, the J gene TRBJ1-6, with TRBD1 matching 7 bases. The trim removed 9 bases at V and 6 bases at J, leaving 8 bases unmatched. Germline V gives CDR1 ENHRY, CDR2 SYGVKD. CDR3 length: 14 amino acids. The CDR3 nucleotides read TGTGCCATATCCGAGGGGGCTACTAATTCACCCCTCCACTTT. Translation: CAISEGATNSPLHF.

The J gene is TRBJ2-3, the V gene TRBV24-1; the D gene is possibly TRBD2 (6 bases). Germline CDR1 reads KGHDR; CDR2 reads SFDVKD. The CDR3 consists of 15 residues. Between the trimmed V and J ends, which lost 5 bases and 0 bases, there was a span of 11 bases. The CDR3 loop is CATSGTGTSTDTQYF. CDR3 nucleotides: TGTGCCACCAGTGGCACCGGGACTAGCACAGATACGCAGTATTTT.

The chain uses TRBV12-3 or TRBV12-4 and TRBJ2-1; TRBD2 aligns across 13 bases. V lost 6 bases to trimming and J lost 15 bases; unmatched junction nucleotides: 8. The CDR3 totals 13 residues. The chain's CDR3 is CASSLGTSGTGFF. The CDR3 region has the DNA TGTGCCAGCAGCCTGGGGACTAGCGGGACTGGGTTCTTC.

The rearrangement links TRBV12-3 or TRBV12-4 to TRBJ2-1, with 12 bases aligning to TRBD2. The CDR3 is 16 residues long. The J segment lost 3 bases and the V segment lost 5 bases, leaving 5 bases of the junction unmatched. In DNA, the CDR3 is TGTGCCAGCAGTCTGACTAGCGGGAGTAACTACAATGAGCAGTTCTTC. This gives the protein CASSLTSGSNYNEQFF.

As DNA, the CDR3 is TGTGCCAGCAGCCCCCGGACAGGGGCCGTGTCCTACAATGAGCAGTTCTTC. Protein: CASSPRTGAVSYNEQFF. The V and J genes are TRBV14 and TRBJ2-1; 9 bases map to TRBD1. The ends lost 4 bases at V and 1 base at J; junction bases unmatched: 8. This CDR3 is 17 amino acids long. Per the germline V gene, CDR1 is SGHDN and CDR2 is FVKESK.

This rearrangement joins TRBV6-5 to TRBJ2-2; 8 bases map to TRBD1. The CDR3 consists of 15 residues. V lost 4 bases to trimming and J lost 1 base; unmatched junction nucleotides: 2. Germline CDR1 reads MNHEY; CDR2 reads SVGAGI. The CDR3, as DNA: TGTGCCAGCAGTTTAACAGGGGGGAACACCGGGGAGCTGTTTTTT. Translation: CASSLTGGNTGELFF.

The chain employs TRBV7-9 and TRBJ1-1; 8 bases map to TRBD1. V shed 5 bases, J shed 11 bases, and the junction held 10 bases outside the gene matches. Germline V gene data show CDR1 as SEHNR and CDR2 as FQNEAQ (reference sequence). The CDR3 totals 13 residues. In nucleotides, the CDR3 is TGTGCCAGCAGCCCCCAGGACAGGGAGTGGGCTTTCTTT. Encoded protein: CASSPQDREWAFF.

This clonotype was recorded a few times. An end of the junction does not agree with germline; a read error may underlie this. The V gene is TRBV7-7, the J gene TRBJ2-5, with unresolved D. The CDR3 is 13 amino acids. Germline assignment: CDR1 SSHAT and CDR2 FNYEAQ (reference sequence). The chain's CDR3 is CASSLGAEETQYF. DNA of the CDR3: TGTGCTAGCAGCTTGGGCGCCGAAGAGACCCAGTACTTC.

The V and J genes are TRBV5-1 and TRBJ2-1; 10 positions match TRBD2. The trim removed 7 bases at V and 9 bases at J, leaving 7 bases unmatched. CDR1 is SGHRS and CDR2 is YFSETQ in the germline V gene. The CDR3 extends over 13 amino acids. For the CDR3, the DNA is TGCGCCAGCCGATTAGCGGGAGGCGTTGAGCAGTTCTTC. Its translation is CASRLAGGVEQFF.

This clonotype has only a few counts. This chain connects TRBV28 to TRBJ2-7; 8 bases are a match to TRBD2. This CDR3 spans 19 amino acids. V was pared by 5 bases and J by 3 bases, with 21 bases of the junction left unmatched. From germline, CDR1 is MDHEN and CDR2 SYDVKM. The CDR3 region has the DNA TGTGCCAGCAGTCCCCGGGGGGTAGCGGGACGGAACGGTGGCTACGAGCAGTACTTC. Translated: CASSPRGVAGRNGGYEQYF.